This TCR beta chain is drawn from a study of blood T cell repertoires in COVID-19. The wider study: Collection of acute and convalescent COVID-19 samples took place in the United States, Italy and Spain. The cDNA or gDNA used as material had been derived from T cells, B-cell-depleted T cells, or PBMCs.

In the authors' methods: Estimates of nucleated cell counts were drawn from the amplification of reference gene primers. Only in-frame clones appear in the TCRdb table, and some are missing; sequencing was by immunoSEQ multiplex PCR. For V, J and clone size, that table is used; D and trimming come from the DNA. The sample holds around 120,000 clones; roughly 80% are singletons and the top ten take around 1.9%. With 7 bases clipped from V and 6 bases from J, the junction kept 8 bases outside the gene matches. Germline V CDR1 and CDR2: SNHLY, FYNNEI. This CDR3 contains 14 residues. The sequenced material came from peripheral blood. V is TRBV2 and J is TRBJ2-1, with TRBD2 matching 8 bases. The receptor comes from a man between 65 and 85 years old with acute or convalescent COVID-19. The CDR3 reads CASILGGAVNEQFF. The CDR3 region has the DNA TGTGCCAGCATACTCGGGGGGGCGGTCAATGAGCAGTTCTTC.